A single sample gave rise to the 13 T cell receptor beta chains below, sequenced in a study of blood T cell repertoires in COVID-19. The assay was immunoSEQ multiplex PCR, and TCRdb's table has in-frame clones only and misses some. The table has 150,000 to 200,000 clones, around four fifths seen once. The sequenced material came from peripheral blood. Receptors were obtained from a woman older than 75 with active or convalescent COVID-19.

The V call is TRBV5-1, the J call TRBJ1-2; TRBD1 matches at 8 bases. CDR1 SGHRS and CDR2 YFSETQ come from the germline V gene. Trimming removed 2 bases from V and 4 bases from J; junction bases left unmatched: 1. The CDR3 has 13 residues. The DNA of the CDR3 is TGCGCCAGCAGCTTCGGACAGGGCTATGGCTACACCTTC. Translating it yields CASSFGQGYGYTF.

The genes are TRBV7-3 and TRBJ2-1, with 12 bases lining up with TRBD2. V was pared by 5 bases and J by 9 bases, with 8 bases of the junction left unmatched. The CDR3 consists of 15 residues. Germline CDR1 is SGHTA and CDR2 is FQGTGA. The CDR3 DNA reads as TGTGCCAGCAGCCCTAGCGGGGGGGCTAGCGGTGAGCAGTTCTTC. Protein: CASSPSGGASGEQFF.

Details on this clone: Other DNA sequences in this sample translate to the same CDR3. The J gene is TRBJ1-1, the V gene TRBV12-3 or TRBV12-4; no firm D call. The CDR3 has 13 residues. V lost 5 bases, J lost 1 base, and 8 bases lay in between. In DNA, the CDR3 is TGTGCCAGCAGTCCCGGCGGGAACACTGAAGCTTTCTTT. Translation gives CASSPGGNTEAFF.

This clone has only one observation. This chain uses TRBV18 with TRBJ2-2; 8 nucleotides align to TRBD1. The CDR3 has 16 residues. Germline values: CDR1 KGHSH, CDR2 LQKENI. V trimming: 2 bases; J trimming: 2 bases; junction bases outside the gene matches: 4. DNA for the CDR3: TGTGCCAGCTCACCATTCGGACAGGGTAACACCGGGGAGCTGTTTTTT. Translation gives CASSPFGQGNTGELFF.

The V gene is TRBV7-2, the J gene TRBJ2-5; TRBD2 aligns across 8 bases. CDR1 SGHTA and CDR2 FQGNSA come from the germline V gene. The CDR3 has 14 amino acids. V trimming: 5 bases; J trimming: 5 bases; junction bases outside the gene matches: 7. The CDR3 bases are TGTGCCAGCAGCGCATATAGCGGGGAGGAGACCCAGTACTTC. Translating gives CASSAYSGEETQYF.

This chain joins TRBV24-1 and TRBJ1-6; 10 positions agree with TRBD1. Per the germline V gene, CDR1 is KGHDR and CDR2 is SFDVKD. The length of the CDR3 is 19 residues. V shed 7 bases and J 0 bases; nucleotides not matched to a gene: 11. The CDR3 nucleotides read TGTGCCACCAGGGCGACAGGGGGCTCTTTTAGCTCCTATAATTCACCCCTCCACTTT. Translated, it gives CATRATGGSFSSYNSPLHF.

This clone was seen just once. This chain links TRBV6-5 with TRBJ1-2; the D gene is possibly TRBD1 (5 bases). CDR1 and CDR2 (germline): MNHEY, SVGAGI. V gave up 2 bases and J gave up 4 bases, with 11 bases separating them. The CDR3 loop spans 14 amino acids. CDR3 region: CASSYDWGGYGYTF. In DNA form, the CDR3 reads TGTGCCAGCAGTTACGATTGGGGGGGCTATGGCTACACCTTC.

The gene calls are TRBV5-8 and TRBJ1-4, with 11 bases matching TRBD1. The CDR3 sequence is 15 residues long. CDR1 and CDR2 (germline): SGHTS, YDEGEE. The V and J ends lost 5 bases and 7 bases, in that order; junction bases with no gene match: 7. The CDR3 sequence: CASSMWTGGSEKLFF. The CDR3 DNA sequence: TGTGCCAGCAGTATGTGGACAGGGGGCAGTGAAAAACTGTTTTTT.

A single count supports this clone. The genes are TRBV18 and TRBJ2-1; TRBD2 matches at 16 bases. Trimming took 5 bases from V and 0 from J; bases not matched to a gene: 10. The CDR3 is made up of 20 amino acids. In germline, CDR1 is KGHSH, CDR2 LQKENI. CDR3 coding DNA: TGTGCCAGCTCATTACGACTTGGGACTAGCGGGGGGGCCTCCTACAATGAGCAGTTCTTC. Translating gives CASSLRLGTSGGASYNEQFF.

This chain connects TRBV19 to TRBJ2-2; a possible D gene is TRBD1 (8 bases). Germline lookup yields CDR1 LNHDA and CDR2 SQIVND (reference sequence). The length of the CDR3 is 17 residues. Trimming shortened V by 7 bases and J by 4 bases, and 22 bases separated the two germline ends. DNA for the CDR3: TGTGCCAGTAACCGAGGGGGAGGGACAGGCCTCACCGGGGAGCTGTTTTTT. It yields the protein CASNRGGGTGLTGELFF.

The J gene is TRBJ1-5, the V gene TRBV6-5; 12 nucleotides agree with TRBD1. CDR1 is MNHEY and CDR2 is SVGAGI in the germline V gene. The length of the CDR3 is 15 residues. J lost 6 bases, V lost 9 bases, and 9 bases had no gene match. The CDR3 loop is CASRAGTGGGQPQHF. The CDR3 nucleotides read TGTGCCAGTAGGGCCGGGACAGGGGGCGGTCAGCCCCAGCATTTT.

This chain joins TRBV19 and TRBJ2-5, with a tentative D call TRBD1 (6 bases). In germline, CDR1 is LNHDA, CDR2 SQIVND (reference sequence). The CDR3 sequence is 15 residues long. The ends were cut back, 4 bases at V and 4 bases at J, with 16 bases in the middle. The CDR3 DNA reads as TGTGCCAGTAGTAACAGGGTGGTGCGTTCAGAGACCCAGTACTTC. This gives the protein CASSNRVVRSETQYF. The entire variable domain, with the rest obtained from reference TRBV19 and TRBJ2-5, is as follows: DGGITQSPKYLFRKEGQNVTLSCEQNLNHDAMYWYRQDPGQGLRLIYYSQIVNDFQKGDIAEGYSVSREKKESFPLTVTSAQKNPTAFYLCASSNRVVRSETQYFGPGTRLLVL.

J is TRBJ2-5 and V is TRBV6-1; perhaps TRBD2 as D (6 bases). Trimming pared 4 bases from V and 5 bases from J, leaving 17 bases between. Germline values: CDR1 MNHNS, CDR2 SASEGT. The CDR3 is 15 amino acids. Here the CDR3 reads CASSGMGLPGETQYF. The CDR3 DNA reads TGTGCCAGCAGTGGTATGGGACTCCCGGGGGAGACCCAGTACTTC.